Included here is one T cell receptor beta chain sequence, with context. The data stem from a study of blood T cell repertoires in COVID-19. Background on the study: PBMCs, B-cell-depleted T cells, or T cells were the source of the cDNA or gDNA that made up the material.

In the source study's methods: The assay estimated nucleated cells by amplifying reference gene primers. Sequenced by immunoSEQ multiplex PCR; TCRdb stores in-frame clones only, minus some. The D gene and trimming were derived from the DNA, and the V and J assignments and clone size from that table. Among fewer than 500,000 clones listed, around 86% were seen once. Germline loops: CDR1 LNHDA, CDR2 SQIVND (reference sequence). Deletions cut 7 bases from V and 3 bases from J, with 15 bases between. The CDR3 covers 15 residues. V usage is TRBV19 and J usage is TRBJ1-4, with D unresolved. The TCR comes from a woman between 25 and 40 years old with active or convalescent COVID-19. Sequencing used peripheral blood. DNA of the CDR3: TGTGCCAGTAAGCCTCGCCTTGTAGCTAATGAAAAACTGTTTTTT. This codes for CASKPRLVANEKLFF.